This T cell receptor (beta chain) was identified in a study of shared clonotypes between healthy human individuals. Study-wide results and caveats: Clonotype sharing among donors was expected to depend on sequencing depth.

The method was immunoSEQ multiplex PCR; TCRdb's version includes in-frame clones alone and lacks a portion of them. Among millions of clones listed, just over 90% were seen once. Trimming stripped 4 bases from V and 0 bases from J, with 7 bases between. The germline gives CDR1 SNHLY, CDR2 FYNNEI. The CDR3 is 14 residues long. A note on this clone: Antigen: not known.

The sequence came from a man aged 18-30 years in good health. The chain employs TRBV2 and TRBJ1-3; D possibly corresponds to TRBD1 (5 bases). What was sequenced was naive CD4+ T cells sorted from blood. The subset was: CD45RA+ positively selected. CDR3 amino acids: CASSGQTSGNTIYF. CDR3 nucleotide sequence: TGTGCCAGCAGTGGACAGACCTCTGGAAACACCATATATTTT. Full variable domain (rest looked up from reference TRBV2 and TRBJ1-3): EPEVTQTPSHQVTQMGQEVILRCVPISNHLYFYWYRQILGQKVEFLVSFYNNEISEKSEIFDDQFSVERPDGSNFTLKIRSTKLEDSAMYFCASSGQTSGNTIYFGEGSWLTVV.